Listed below are T cell receptor beta chains from one sample, sequenced in a study of blood T cell repertoires in COVID-19. Generated by immunoSEQ multiplex PCR, the TCRdb table keeps only in-frame clones and is missing some. This sample yields some 270,000 clones, of which approximately 83% are seen a single time; 11% belongs to the top ten. The sample was peripheral blood. Every receptor here comes from a woman in her seventies with acute or convalescent COVID-19. Each CDR3 is given with its conserved first and last residue. A D gene is named only where the DNA matches it firmly. Some rows mark clone size as missing; the rest say once, few, many or name a class of expanded clone.

>TRBV2|.|TRBJ2-7|.
TGTGCCAGCAGTGAAGCGCAGTCGACCGGGTTCTACGAGCAGTACTTC
CASSEAQSTGFYEQYF
>TRBV6-6|few|TRBJ1-5|TRBD1
TGTGCCAGCAGCCAGACAGGGAAGGGAAGCCAGCCCCAGCATTTT
CASSQTGKGSQPQHF
>TRBV19|.|TRBJ1-2|TRBD1
TGTGCCAGTATCTCTCTCGGGTGGGACAGAAACTATGGCTACACCTTC
CASISLGWDRNYGYTF
>TRBV20-1|.|TRBJ1-5|.
TGCAGTGCTAGGGGGGAGGGCCTACAGCATTTT
CSARGEGLQHF
>TRBV2|.|TRBJ1-2|.
TGTGCCAGCAGTGGGCAGGTATACGGCTACACCTTC
CASSGQVYGYTF
>TRBV6-5|.|TRBJ1-1|.
TGTGCCAGCAGTTACGGGGGGTTCGCTGAAGCTTTCTTT
CASSYGGFAEAFF
>TRBV6-6|.|TRBJ1-2|TRBD1
TGTGCCAGCAGTGAGAGCGGGACAGGGGGCTATGGCTACACCTTC
CASSESGTGGYGYTF
>TRBV27|.|TRBJ1-5|.
TGTGCCAGCAGTTTTTCCCAGGGATATCAGCCCCAGCATTTT
CASSFSQGYQPQHF
>TRBV2|.|TRBJ1-5|.
TGTGCCAGCAGTGGGCTGTCGGGTCTACGGCAGCCCCAGCATTTT
CASSGLSGLRQPQHF
>TRBV5-1|.|TRBJ2-2|TRBD1
TGCGCCAGCAGCTTAACACAGGGGGCCACCGGGGAGCTGTTTTTT
CASSLTQGATGELFF
>TRBV15|few|TRBJ1-4|TRBD1
TGTGCCACCAGCAGACAACCAGGGGGCTCTAATGAAAAACTGTTTTTT
CATSRQPGGSNEKLFF